A single sample gave rise to the 7 T cell receptor beta chains below, sequenced in a study of T cell responses to AZD1222 COVID-19 vaccine. Sequencing was performed with immunoSEQ multiplex PCR; in TCRdb, only in-frame clones are kept and a portion is missing. The repertoire has around 86,000 clones, roughly 89% of them found once; the top ten carry about 8.4%. The starting material was peripheral blood, obtained on day 0 of AZD1222 vaccination. The receptors derive from an adult in good health.

The V call is TRBV2, the J call TRBJ1-5, with D perhaps TRBD1 (5 bases). The CDR3 consists of 13 residues. The germline gives CDR1 SNHLY, CDR2 FYNNEI. V lost 5 bases, J lost 5 bases, and 10 bases lay in between. The CDR3 bases are TGTGCCAGCAGTATTGAGGGACATCAGCCCCAGCATTTT. Encoded protein: CASSIEGHQPQHF.

The CDR3 nucleotides are TGTGCCAGCAGTCAACAGTCCGCAGGGGGTCCTACTGGGGCCAACGTCCTGACTTTC. This codes for CASSQQSAGGPTGANVLTF. The V call is TRBV6-2 or TRBV6-3, the J call TRBJ2-6; 7 bases align to TRBD1. Losses at the gene ends were 5 bases for V and 2 bases for J; bases not matched to a gene: 15. CDR3 length equals 19 residues. Germline CDR1 reads MNHEY; CDR2 reads SVGEGT.

This sequence joins TRBV29-1 and TRBJ2-7; 7 positions agree with TRBD1. CDR3 length: 16 residues. After removal of 4 bases from V and 0 bases from J, the junction contained 12 bases not matched to a gene. CDR1 and CDR2 from the germline V gene are SQVTM and ANQGSEA. The CDR3 here is CSVVADRTGYSYEQYF. CDR3 nucleotide sequence: TGCAGCGTTGTCGCTGATCGGACAGGTTACTCCTACGAGCAGTACTTC.

This chain joins TRBV30 and TRBJ1-5; maybe TRBD1 (5 bases). CDR1 GTSNPN and CDR2 SVGIG come from the germline V gene (reference sequence). With 1 base removed from V and 7 bases from J, the gap between germline ends came to 11 bases. This CDR3 is 13 amino acids long. The CDR3 protein is CAWSEQVKQPQHF. The CDR3 coding sequence is TGTGCCTGGAGTGAACAGGTAAAGCAGCCCCAGCATTTT.

In the case of this clone: This sample includes further DNA sequences coding for the same CDR3. The genes are TRBV4-3 and TRBJ1-5, with TRBD1 identical over 7 bases. In germline, CDR1 is LGHNA, CDR2 YSLEER. This CDR3 region has 15 residues. The V and J ends lost 1 base and 1 base, in that order; junction bases with no gene match: 1. The CDR3 region is CASSQGTGSNQPQHF. CDR3 DNA: TGCGCCAGCAGCCAAGGGACAGGCAGCAATCAGCCCCAGCATTTT.

This chain connects TRBV6-5 to TRBJ1-4; weak D call: TRBD1 (5 bases). Germline loops: CDR1 MNHEY, CDR2 SVGAGI. The ends were cut back, 6 bases at V and 5 bases at J, with 13 bases in the middle. CDR3 size: 14 residues. CDR3 coding DNA: TGTGCCAGCAGATCGGGGCAGGTGAATGAAAAACTGTTTTTT. Translated: CASRSGQVNEKLFF.

V is TRBV19 and J is TRBJ1-1; D is unclear. CDR1 is LNHDA and CDR2 is SQIVND in the germline V gene (reference sequence). CDR3 length: 13 amino acids. V lost 1 base, J lost 2 bases, and 5 bases lay in between. The CDR3 coding sequence is TGTGCCAGTAGTATAGCGCTAAACACTGAAGCTTTCTTT. This codes for CASSIALNTEAFF.